This TCR beta chain was obtained from a study of shared clonotypes between healthy human individuals. TCRdb's table, derived via immunoSEQ multiplex PCR, lists solely in-frame clones and lacks some. The data contain 950,000 to 1,300,000 clones, about 74% of them singletons. Overall study results and limits: Memory subsets had estimated richness that was generally smaller than that of naive subsets.

From germline, CDR1 is MNHNS and CDR2 SASEGT. V shed 11 bases and J shed 2 bases, with 7 bases lying between them. The CDR3 contains 11 residues. Note on this clone: Its antigen remains unidentified.

The source material was memory CD4+ T cells sorted from blood. Described subset: CD45RA-negative fraction. The chain uses TRBV6-1 and TRBJ2-1; a possible D gene is TRBD2 (6 bases). The clonotype originates from a man younger than 35 in good health. The CDR3 reads CAAGTYNEQFF. Here the CDR3 DNA reads TGTGCCGCGGGGACCTACAATGAGCAGTTCTTC.